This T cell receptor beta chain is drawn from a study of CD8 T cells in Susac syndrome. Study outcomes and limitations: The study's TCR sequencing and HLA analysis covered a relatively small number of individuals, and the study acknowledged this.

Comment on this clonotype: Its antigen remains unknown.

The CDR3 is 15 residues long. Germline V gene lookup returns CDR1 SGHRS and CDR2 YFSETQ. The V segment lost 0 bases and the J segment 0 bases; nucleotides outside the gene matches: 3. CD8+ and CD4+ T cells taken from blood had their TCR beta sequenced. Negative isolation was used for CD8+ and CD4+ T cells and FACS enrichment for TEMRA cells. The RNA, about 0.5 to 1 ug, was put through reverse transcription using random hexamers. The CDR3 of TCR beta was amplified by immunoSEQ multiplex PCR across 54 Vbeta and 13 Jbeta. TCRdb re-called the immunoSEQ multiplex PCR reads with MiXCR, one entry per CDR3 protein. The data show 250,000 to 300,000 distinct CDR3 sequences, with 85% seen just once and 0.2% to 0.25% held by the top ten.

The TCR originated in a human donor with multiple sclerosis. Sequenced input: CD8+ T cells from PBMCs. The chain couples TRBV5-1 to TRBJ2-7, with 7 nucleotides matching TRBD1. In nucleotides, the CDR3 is TGCGCCAGCAGCTTGGAACAGGGGAACTCCTACGAGCAGTACTTC. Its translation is CASSLEQGNSYEQYF.